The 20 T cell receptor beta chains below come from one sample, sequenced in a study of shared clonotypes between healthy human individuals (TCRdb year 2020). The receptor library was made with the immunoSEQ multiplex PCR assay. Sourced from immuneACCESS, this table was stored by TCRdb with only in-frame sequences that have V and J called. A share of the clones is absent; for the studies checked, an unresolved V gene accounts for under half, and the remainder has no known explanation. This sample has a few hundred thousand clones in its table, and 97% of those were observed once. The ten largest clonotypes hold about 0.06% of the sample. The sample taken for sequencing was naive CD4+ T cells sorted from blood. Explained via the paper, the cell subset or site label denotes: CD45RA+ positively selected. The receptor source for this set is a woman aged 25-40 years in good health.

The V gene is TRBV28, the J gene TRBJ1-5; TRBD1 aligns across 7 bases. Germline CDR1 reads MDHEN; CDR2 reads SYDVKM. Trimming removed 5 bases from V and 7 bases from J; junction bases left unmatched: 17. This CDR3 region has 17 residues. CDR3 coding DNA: TGTGCCAGCAGTCTCAAAAGCCCCAGGGGGAGGTTACAGCCCCAGCATTTT. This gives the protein CASSLKSPRGRLQPQHF.

CDR3 loop: CASSYEGASTEAFF. DNA for the CDR3: TGTGCCAGCAGTTATGAGGGCGCGTCCACTGAAGCTTTCTTT. This chain uses TRBV6-6 with TRBJ1-1; D is unresolved. CDR1 and CDR2 from the germline V gene are MNHNY and SVGAGI (reference sequence). Trimming stripped 3 bases from V and 4 bases from J, with 12 bases between. This CDR3 spans 14 amino acids.

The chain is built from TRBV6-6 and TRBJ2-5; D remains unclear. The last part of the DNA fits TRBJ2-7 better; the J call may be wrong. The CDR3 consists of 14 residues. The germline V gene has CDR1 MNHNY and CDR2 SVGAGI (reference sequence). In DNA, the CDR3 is TGTGCCAGCAGGACCCCCGGCACTTCCTACGAGCAGTACTTC. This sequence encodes CASRTPGTSYEQYF.

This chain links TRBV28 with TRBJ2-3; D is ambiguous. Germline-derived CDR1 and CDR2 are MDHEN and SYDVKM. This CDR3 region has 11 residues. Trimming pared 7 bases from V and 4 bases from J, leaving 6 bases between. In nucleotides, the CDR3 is TGTGCCAGCACGGAAGCAGATACGCAGTATTTT. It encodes CASTEADTQYF.

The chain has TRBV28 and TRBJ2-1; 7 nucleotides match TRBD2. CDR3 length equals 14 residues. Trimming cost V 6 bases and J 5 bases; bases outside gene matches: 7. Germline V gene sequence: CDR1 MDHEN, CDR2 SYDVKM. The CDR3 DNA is TGTGCCAGCAGGGGAGGGGCGGGGGACAATGAGCAGTTCTTC. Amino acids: CASRGGAGDNEQFF.

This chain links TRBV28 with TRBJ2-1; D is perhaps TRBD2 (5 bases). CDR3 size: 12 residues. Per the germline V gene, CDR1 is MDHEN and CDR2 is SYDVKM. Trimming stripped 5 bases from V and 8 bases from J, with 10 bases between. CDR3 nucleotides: TGTGCCAGCAGTCAACCGGGATATGAGCAGTTCTTC. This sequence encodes CASSQPGYEQFF.

CDR3 in amino acids: CASTPPNLAQSEQYF. The CDR3 DNA reads TGTGCCAGCACTCCTCCAAATCTAGCGCAAAGCGAGCAGTACTTC. The chain uses TRBV28 and TRBJ2-7; D might be TRBD2 (6 bases). This CDR3 is built from 15 residues. Germline assignment: CDR1 MDHEN and CDR2 SYDVKM. V lost 7 bases and J 6 bases, leaving 22 bases between the germline ends.

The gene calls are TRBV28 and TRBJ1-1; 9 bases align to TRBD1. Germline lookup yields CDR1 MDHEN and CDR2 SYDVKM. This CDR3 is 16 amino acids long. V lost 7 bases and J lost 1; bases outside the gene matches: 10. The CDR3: CASTSHPGQGNTEAFF. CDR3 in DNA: TGTGCCAGCACTTCTCATCCGGGACAGGGGAACACTGAAGCTTTCTTT.

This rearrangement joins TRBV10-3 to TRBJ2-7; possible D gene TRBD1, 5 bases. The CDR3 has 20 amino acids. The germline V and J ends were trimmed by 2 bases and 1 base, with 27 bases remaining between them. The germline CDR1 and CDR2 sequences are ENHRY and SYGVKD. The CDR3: CAISERTAVGQFSLSYEQYF. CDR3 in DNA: TGTGCCATCAGTGAGCGGACGGCTGTGGGGCAGTTCTCCTTGTCCTACGAGCAGTACTTC.

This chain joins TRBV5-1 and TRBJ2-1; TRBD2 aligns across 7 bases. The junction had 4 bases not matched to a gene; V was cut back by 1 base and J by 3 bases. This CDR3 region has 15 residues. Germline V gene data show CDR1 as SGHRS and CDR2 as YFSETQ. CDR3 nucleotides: TGCGCCAGCAGCTTGTCTAGCGGAGGCTACAATGAGCAGTTCTTC. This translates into CASSLSSGGYNEQFF.

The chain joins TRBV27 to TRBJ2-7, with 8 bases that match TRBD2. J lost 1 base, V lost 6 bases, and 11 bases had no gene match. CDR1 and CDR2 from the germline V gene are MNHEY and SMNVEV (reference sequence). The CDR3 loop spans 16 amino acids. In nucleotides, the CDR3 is TGTGCCAGCAGCCGGATACGGACTAGCTTATCCTACGAGCAGTACTTC. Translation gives CASSRIRTSLSYEQYF.

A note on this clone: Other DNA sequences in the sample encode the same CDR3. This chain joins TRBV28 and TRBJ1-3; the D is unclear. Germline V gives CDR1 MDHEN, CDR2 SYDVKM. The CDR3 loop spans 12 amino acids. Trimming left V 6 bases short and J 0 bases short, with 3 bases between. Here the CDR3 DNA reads TGTGCCAGCAGCCCCTCTGGAAACACCATATATTTT. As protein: CASSPSGNTIYF.

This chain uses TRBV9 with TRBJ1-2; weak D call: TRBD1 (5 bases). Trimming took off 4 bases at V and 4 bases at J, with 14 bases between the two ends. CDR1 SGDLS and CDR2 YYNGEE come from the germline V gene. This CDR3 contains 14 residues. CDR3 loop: CASSLAREPYGYTF. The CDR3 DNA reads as TGTGCCAGCAGCCTAGCCAGGGAACCCTATGGCTACACCTTC.

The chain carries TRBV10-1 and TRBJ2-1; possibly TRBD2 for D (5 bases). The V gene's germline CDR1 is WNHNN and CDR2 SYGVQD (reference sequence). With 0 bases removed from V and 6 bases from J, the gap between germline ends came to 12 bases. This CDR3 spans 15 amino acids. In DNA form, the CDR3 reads TGCGCCAGCAGTGAGTCGGGAGCCCCTCGCAATGAGCAGTTCTTC. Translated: CASSESGAPRNEQFF.

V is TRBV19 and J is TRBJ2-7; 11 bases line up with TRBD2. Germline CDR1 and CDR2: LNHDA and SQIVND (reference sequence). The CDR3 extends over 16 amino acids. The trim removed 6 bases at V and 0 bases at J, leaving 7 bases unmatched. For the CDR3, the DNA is TGTGCCAGTAGGAGAGGACTAGCGGGCGACTCCTACGAGCAGTACTTC. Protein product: CASRRGLAGDSYEQYF.

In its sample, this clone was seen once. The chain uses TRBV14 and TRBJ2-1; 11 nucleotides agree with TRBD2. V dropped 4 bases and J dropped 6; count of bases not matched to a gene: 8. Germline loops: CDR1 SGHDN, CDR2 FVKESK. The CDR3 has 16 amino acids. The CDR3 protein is CASSRLTSGTLNEQFF. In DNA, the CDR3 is TGTGCCAGCAGCCGACTGACTAGCGGGACTCTCAATGAGCAGTTCTTC.

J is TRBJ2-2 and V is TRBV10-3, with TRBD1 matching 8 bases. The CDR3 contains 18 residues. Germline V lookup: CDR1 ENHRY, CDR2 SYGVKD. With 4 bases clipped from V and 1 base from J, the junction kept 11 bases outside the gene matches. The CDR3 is CAISALGKTGVNTGELFF. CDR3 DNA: TGTGCCATCAGTGCCCTTGGGAAGACAGGGGTGAACACCGGGGAGCTGTTTTTT.

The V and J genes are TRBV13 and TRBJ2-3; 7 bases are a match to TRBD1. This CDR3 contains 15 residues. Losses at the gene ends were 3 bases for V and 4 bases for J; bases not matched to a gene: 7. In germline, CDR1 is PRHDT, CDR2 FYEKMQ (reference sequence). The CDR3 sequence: CASSFMGQTADTQYF. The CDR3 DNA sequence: TGTGCCAGCAGCTTCATGGGACAGACCGCAGATACGCAGTATTTT.

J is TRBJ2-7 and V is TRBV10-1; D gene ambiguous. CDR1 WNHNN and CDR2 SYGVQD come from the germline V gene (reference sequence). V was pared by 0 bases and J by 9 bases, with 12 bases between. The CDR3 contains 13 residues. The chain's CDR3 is CASSESSPLGQYF. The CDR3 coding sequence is TGCGCCAGCAGTGAGTCGTCCCCCCTGGGGCAGTACTTC.

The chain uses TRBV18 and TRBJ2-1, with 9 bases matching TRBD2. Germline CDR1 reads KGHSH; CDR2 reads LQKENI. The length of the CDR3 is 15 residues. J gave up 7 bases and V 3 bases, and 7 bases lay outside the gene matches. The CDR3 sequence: CASSPQREAGNEQFF. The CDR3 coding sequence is TGTGCCAGCTCACCGCAGCGGGAGGCAGGAAATGAGCAGTTCTTC.